This T cell receptor (beta chain) was documented in a study of brain T cells in children with intractable seizures. Germline V gives CDR1 SGDLS, CDR2 YYNGEE. The CDR3 is 14 residues long. The V end lost 6 bases, the J end lost 2 bases, and 13 bases lay between the germline ends. Time point of the sample: blood from clinic visit 5 months post-surgery; TSC patient then seizure free. Surgery cases with the highest brain T cell transcript signatures were chosen for sequencing. The table came from immunoSEQ multiplex PCR; TCRdb's copy has only in-frame clones and leaves some out. The sample shows under 400,000 clones, 93% of them seen only once.

The gene calls are TRBV9 and TRBJ2-3, with D possibly TRBD2 on 7 matching bases. Here the sequenced sample was peripheral blood, taken roughly 5 months after surgery. The sequence derives from a boy under two years old with tuberous sclerosis and intractable seizures. This chain's CDR3 is CASTRRGHTDTQYF. The CDR3 DNA sequence: TGTGCCAGCACCCGGCGGGGGCACACAGATACGCAGTATTTT. Full variable domain (missing parts from reference TRBV9 and TRBJ2-3): DSGVTQTPKHLITATGQRVTLRCSPRSGDLSVYWYQQSLDQGLQFLIQYYNGEERAKGNILERFSAQQFPDLHSELNLSSLELGDSALYFCASTRRGHTDTQYFGPGTRLTVL.